This T cell receptor (beta chain) is drawn from a study of PD-1 blockade in classical Hodgkin lymphoma. For the study at large: The nivolumab dose that patients received was 3 mg/kg, given intravenously every 2 weeks. Study observations and caveats: TCR diversity rose significantly by C4D1 in CD4+ but not CD8+ cells. Lower baseline TCR diversity marked trial partial responders and progressors. As was reported, newly diagnosed patients showed lower baseline TCR diversity than healthy donors did.

TCRdb's table, derived via immunoSEQ multiplex PCR, lists solely in-frame clones and lacks some. The table shows about 15,000 clones, with roughly 83% occurring only once. There was relapse after autologous stem cell transplantation in every patient, and there was variation in brentuximab vedotin exposure. With regard to this clone: The antigen is not known.

The material was peripheral blood mononuclear cells (PBMCs), obtained before the second cycle of nivolumab. This TCR derives from a human donor with classical Hodgkin lymphoma.

In DNA, the CDR3 is TGTGCCAGCGGCAGACAGGGTCACTACGAGCAGTACTTC. This sequence encodes CASGRQGHYEQYF. The chain employs TRBV2 and TRBJ2-7; 7 bases match TRBD1. V gave up 8 bases and J gave up 3 bases; unmatched junction bases: 7. The germline V gene encodes CDR1 SNHLY and CDR2 FYNNEI. The CDR3 covers 13 residues.